The 32 T cell receptor beta chains below come from one sample, sequenced in a study of identifying expanded T cells in peripheral blood. Assay used: immunoSEQ multiplex PCR; TCRdb lists only in-frame clones, some missing. The data contain 45,000 to 75,000 clones, under 85% of them singletons. The sequencing input was blood. The receptor set was obtained from a person aged 18 to 70 in good health.

This clone has ten or more counts. The gene calls are TRBV28 and TRBJ2-3; the D gene could be TRBD1 or TRBD2 (5 bases each). Germline assignment: CDR1 MDHEN and CDR2 SYDVKM. This CDR3 region has 14 residues. V was shortened by 7 bases and J by 6 bases, with 17 bases between the two germline ends. CDR3 coding DNA: TGTGCCAGCACCTTCGGGACGGGGATGGATACGCAGTATTTT. This sequence encodes CASTFGTGMDTQYF.

This clone was recorded only once. The chain uses TRBV7-8 and TRBJ1-5, with D maybe TRBD1 (6 bases). V was trimmed by 3 bases and J by 2 bases, leaving 11 bases between them. This CDR3 is built from 15 residues. CDR1 is SGHVS and CDR2 is FQNEAQ in the germline V gene. CDR3 bases: TGTGCCAGCAGCTTTCGGGCAGGGGGCAATCAGCCCCAGCATTTT. This sequence encodes CASSFRAGGNQPQHF.

V and J are TRBV29-1 and TRBJ1-2; 9 bases line up with TRBD1. Germline CDR1 and CDR2: SQVTM and ANQGSEA. The CDR3 is 13 amino acids. J was trimmed by 2 bases and V by 7 bases; bases with no gene match: 5. This CDR3 is CSAGTGKNYGYTF. In DNA form, the CDR3 reads TGCAGCGCCGGGACAGGGAAAAACTATGGCTACACCTTC.

This clone came up once. The chain couples TRBV5-1 to TRBJ2-7; maybe TRBD1 (6 bases). Germline V gene data show CDR1 as SGHRS and CDR2 as YFSETQ. Trimming took off 4 bases at V and 7 bases at J, with 15 bases between the two ends. This CDR3 is built from 13 residues. CDR3 in DNA: TGCGCCAGCAGCCGGGACACCTCGGGGGAGCAGTACGTC. This encodes CASSRDTSGEQYV.

The rearrangement links TRBV9 to TRBJ2-5; 7 bases match TRBD2. This CDR3 contains 18 residues. The ends lost 0 bases at V and 2 bases at J; junction bases unmatched: 13. Germline V gene sequence: CDR1 SGDLS, CDR2 YYNGEE. The CDR3 region has the DNA TGTGCCAGCAGCGTAGATGCAGTCGGCGGGAGAGGACAAGAGACCCAGTACTTC. The encoded protein is CASSVDAVGGRGQETQYF. Full variable domain (remainder filled in from reference TRBV9 and TRBJ2-5): DSGVTQTPKHLITATGQRVTLRCSPRSGDLSVYWYQQSLDQGLQFLIQYYNGEERAKGNILERFSAQQFPDLHSELNLSSLELGDSALYFCASSVDAVGGRGQETQYFGPGTRLLVL.

The V gene is TRBV11-2, the J gene TRBJ2-1; 9 bases are a match to TRBD2. With V trimmed by 2 bases and J by 7 bases, 6 bases remained unmatched. CDR3 length: 15 residues. Per the germline V gene, CDR1 is SGHAT and CDR2 is FQNNGV. The CDR3 coding sequence is TGTGCCAGCAGCTTAAGTGGACTAGCGTCGAATGAGCAGTTCTTC. Residues: CASSLSGLASNEQFF. Combining the CDR3 with reference TRBV11-2 and TRBJ2-1 gives the whole variable domain EAGVAQSPRYKIIEKRQSVAFWCNPISGHATLYWYQQILGQGPKLLIQFQNNGVVDDSQLPKDRFSAERLKGVDSTLKIQPAKLEDSAVYLCASSLSGLASNEQFFGPGTRLTVL.

CDR3 loop: CASSSGGQETYNEQFF. CDR3 sequence (DNA): TGTGCCAGCAGCTCCGGGGGACAGGAGACCTACAATGAGCAGTTCTTC. This chain connects TRBV7-9 to TRBJ2-1; 8 bases match TRBD1. Looked up from germline, CDR1 is SEHNR and CDR2 is FQNEAQ (reference sequence). The ends lost 4 bases at V and 2 bases at J; junction bases unmatched: 7. The length of the CDR3 is 16 residues. The complete variable domain, with remaining parts taken from reference TRBV7-9 and TRBJ2-1, reads DTGVSQNPRHKITKRGQNVTFRCDPISEHNRLYWYRQTLGQGPEFLTYFQNEAQLEKSRLLSDRFSAERPKGSFSTLEIQRTEQGDSAMYLCASSSGGQETYNEQFFGPGTRLTVL.

This chain joins TRBV11-2 and TRBJ2-7; weak D call: TRBD2 (6 bases). Germline lookup yields CDR1 SGHAT and CDR2 FQNNGV. This CDR3 comprises 14 residues. V lost 1 base, J lost 3 bases, and 10 bases lay in between. The CDR3 DNA reads TGTGCCAGCAGCTTAGGACTAGATCTCTACGAGCAGTACTTC. Amino acid sequence: CASSLGLDLYEQYF.

Only a few counts were recorded for this clone. The chain couples TRBV28 to TRBJ2-7; TRBD2 matches 7 bases. V lost 7 bases to trimming and J lost 2 bases; unmatched junction nucleotides: 2. Per germline, CDR1 MDHEN and CDR2 SYDVKM. The CDR3 totals 12 residues. The CDR3 coding sequence is TGTGCCAGCAAAGCGGGGACCTACGAGCAGTACTTC. The encoded protein is CASKAGTYEQYF.

The V and J genes are TRBV15 and TRBJ2-4; TRBD1 might be the D (6 bases). This CDR3 has 12 residues. V was pared by 4 bases and J by 8 bases, with 9 bases between. The germline CDR1 and CDR2 sequences are LNHNV and YYDKDF (reference sequence). CDR3 region: CATSKQGDIQYF. For the CDR3, the DNA is TGTGCCACCAGCAAACAGGGAGACATTCAGTACTTC.

This sequence joins TRBV6-1 and TRBJ1-2; 9 bases align to TRBD1. Trimming at V came to 5 bases and at J to 5 bases, leaving 6 bases not matched to a gene. The CDR3 is 14 residues long. The germline gives CDR1 MNHNS, CDR2 SASEGT. The CDR3 bases are TGTGCCAGCAGTCGAACGACAGGGGGGTATGGCTACACCTTC. This sequence encodes CASSRTTGGYGYTF.

The chain has TRBV27 and TRBJ1-2, with a weak D call TRBD1 (6 bases). The V gene lost 4 bases and the J gene lost 3 bases, with 9 bases spanning the gap. The CDR3 runs to 13 residues. Germline V gene sequence: CDR1 MNHEY, CDR2 SMNVEV (reference sequence). CDR3 sequence: CASSSQGYYGYTF. CDR3 coding DNA: TGTGCCAGCAGTTCACAGGGCTACTATGGCTACACCTTC.

V usage is TRBV11-3 and J usage is TRBJ2-1; 8 bases line up with TRBD2. Looked up from germline, CDR1 is SGHNT and CDR2 is YENEEA. V trimming: 3 bases; J trimming: 3 bases; junction bases outside the gene matches: 7. The CDR3 runs 16 residues. The CDR3 DNA reads as TGTGCCAGCAGCTTTACTACTAGCGGACGCTACAATGAGCAGTTCTTC. Protein product: CASSFTTSGRYNEQFF. The whole variable domain, filled in from reference TRBV11-3 and TRBJ2-1, reads EAGVVQSPRYKIIEKKQPVAFWCNPISGHNTLYWYLQNLGQGPELLIRYENEEAVDDSQLPKDRFSAERLKGVDSTLKIQPAELGDSAVYLCASSFTTSGRYNEQFFGPGTRLTVL.

The V gene is TRBV7-2, the J gene TRBJ1-2, with D possibly TRBD1 on 5 matching bases. V lost 1 base and J lost 6, with 9 bases in between. This CDR3 has 13 amino acids. Germline values: CDR1 SGHTA, CDR2 FQGNSA. The CDR3 DNA sequence: TGTGCCAGCAGCTTAGTCAGGGAGGATGGCTACACCTTC. Its protein product is CASSLVREDGYTF. The variable domain in full, with the rest retrieved from reference TRBV7-2 and TRBJ1-2, is GAGVSQSPSNKVTEKGKDVELRCDPISGHTALYWYRQSLGQGLEFLIYFQGNSAPDKSGLPSDRFSAERTGGSVSTLTIQRTQQEDSAVYLCASSLVREDGYTFGSGTRLTVV.

The rearrangement links TRBV5-6 to TRBJ1-4; no clear D gene. The germline gives CDR1 SGHDT, CDR2 YYEEEE. The CDR3 runs to 13 residues. V lost 7 bases to trimming and J lost 5 bases, with 12 bases between them. The CDR3 loop reads CASSLQGNEKLFF. In DNA form, the CDR3 reads TGTGCCAGCTCCCTACAAGGGAATGAAAAACTGTTTTTT.

The chain carries TRBV7-9 and TRBJ2-1; D unresolved. This CDR3 is 13 amino acids long. V was shortened by 4 bases and J by 15 bases, with 19 bases between the two germline ends. Germline lookup yields CDR1 SEHNR and CDR2 FQNEAQ (reference sequence). CDR3 sequence (DNA): TGTGCCAGCAGCTCTCACCCTCAGTCCCCGGGGTTCTTC. This sequence encodes CASSSHPQSPGFF.

The V and J genes are TRBV27 and TRBJ1-2, with unresolved D. The CDR3 totals 13 residues. Germline V gene sequence: CDR1 MNHEY, CDR2 SMNVEV (reference sequence). V was shortened by 6 bases and J by 2 bases, with 10 bases between the two germline ends. CDR3 region: CASSENGNYGYTF. CDR3 coding DNA: TGTGCCAGCAGCGAGAACGGAAACTATGGCTACACCTTC.

The chain links TRBV29-1 to TRBJ2-2; a weak D match, TRBD2 (5 bases). The V and J ends lost 3 bases and 5 bases respectively, with 13 bases between them. This CDR3 is built from 14 residues. Germline CDR1 and CDR2: SQVTM and ANQGSEA. The DNA for the CDR3 is TGCAGCGTTGAGAGAGGGTACGGGACCGGGGAGCTGTTTTTT. It yields the protein CSVERGYGTGELFF.

The genes are TRBV10-1 and TRBJ1-1, with no clear D. The CDR3 is made up of 14 amino acids. Germline-derived CDR1 and CDR2 are WNHNN and SYGVQD (reference sequence). Trimming took off 4 bases at V and 1 base at J, with 10 bases between the two ends. The CDR3 DNA reads TGCGCCAGCAGTGCCCGAGCCTGGAACACTGAAGCTTTCTTT. This codes for CASSARAWNTEAFF.

This clone appeared a few times. The chain combines TRBV11-2 with TRBJ2-2; TRBD1 matches 7 bases. The CDR3 runs 15 residues. After removal of 5 bases from V and 5 bases from J, the junction contained 8 bases not matched to a gene. In germline, CDR1 is SGHAT, CDR2 FQNNGV. CDR3 sequence reads: CASSIRQGGTGELFF. DNA of the CDR3: TGTGCCAGCAGCATAAGACAGGGTGGGACCGGGGAGCTGTTTTTT.

This rearrangement joins TRBV5-4 to TRBJ1-1; D ambiguous. This CDR3 comprises 13 residues. V shed 4 bases and J shed 1 base, with 8 bases lying between them. Germline assignment: CDR1 SGHNT and CDR2 YYREEE (reference sequence). Here the CDR3 reads CASSTPGNTEAFF. CDR3 DNA sequence: TGTGCCAGCAGCACCCCGGGGAACACTGAAGCTTTCTTT.

The chain has TRBV7-9 and TRBJ2-3; D remains ambiguous. The V gene's germline CDR1 is SEHNR and CDR2 FQNEAQ (reference sequence). Deletions cut 3 bases from V and 2 bases from J, with 6 bases between. This CDR3 has 13 amino acids. The CDR3 DNA sequence: TGTGCCAGCAGCTTTATGGCCACAGATACGCAGTATTTT. Encoded protein: CASSFMATDTQYF.

The chain carries TRBV2 and TRBJ2-5, with D perhaps TRBD1 (6 bases). The CDR3 sequence is 10 residues long. V lost 6 bases and J lost 13, with 12 bases in between. Germline CDR1 reads SNHLY; CDR2 reads FYNNEI. The CDR3 bases are TGTGCCAGCAGGACCGGGACAATGTACTTC. Amino acid sequence: CASRTGTMYF.

The J gene is TRBJ1-2, the V gene TRBV2, with D maybe TRBD1 (6 bases). Germline V gene sequence: CDR1 SNHLY, CDR2 FYNNEI. CDR3 length: 13 amino acids. The V and J ends lost 9 bases and 4 bases respectively, with 15 bases between them. The CDR3 region has the DNA TGTGCCAGTCGATTGGACAGCGCCTATGGCTACACCTTC. Translated: CASRLDSAYGYTF.

The chain recombines TRBV7-2 with TRBJ2-7; TRBD2 matches at 7 bases. The J segment lost 1 base and the V segment lost 3 bases, leaving 3 bases of the junction unmatched. Germline CDR1 SGHTA, CDR2 FQGNSA. This CDR3 has 14 amino acids. The CDR3 coding sequence is TGTGCCAGCAGCTTGCAGCGGGGATCCTACGAGCAGTACTTC. Protein product: CASSLQRGSYEQYF. Combining the CDR3 with reference TRBV7-2 and TRBJ2-7 gives the whole variable domain GAGVSQSPSNKVTEKGKDVELRCDPISGHTALYWYRQSLGQGLEFLIYFQGNSAPDKSGLPSDRFSAERTGGSVSTLTIQRTQQEDSAVYLCASSLQRGSYEQYFGPGTRLTVT.

This chain links TRBV9 with TRBJ2-3; D is unclear. Germline-derived CDR1 and CDR2 are SGDLS and YYNGEE. This CDR3 region has 17 residues. V was cut by 1 base and J by 2 bases, with 17 bases left in between. CDR3 sequence reads: CASSVHGRYPYTDTQYF. Here the CDR3 DNA reads TGTGCCAGCAGCGTACACGGGCGCTATCCCTACACAGATACGCAGTATTTT.

The gene calls are TRBV7-9 and TRBJ1-1; D is perhaps TRBD1 (6 bases). CDR1 and CDR2 (germline): SEHNR, FQNEAQ (reference sequence). The CDR3 loop spans 13 amino acids. V lost 7 bases to trimming and J lost 0 bases, with 9 bases between them. This CDR3 reads CASTGQLNTEAFF. CDR3 nucleotide sequence: TGTGCCAGCACGGGACAATTGAACACTGAAGCTTTCTTT.

The chain uses TRBV7-3 and TRBJ1-1, with 7 bases fitting TRBD1. Germline CDR1 SGHTA, CDR2 FQGTGA. CDR3 length: 13 residues. V trimming: 6 bases; J trimming: 1 base; junction bases outside the gene matches: 2. CDR3 in amino acids: CASRQGENTEAFF. CDR3 in DNA: TGTGCCAGCAGGCAGGGGGAGAACACTGAAGCTTTCTTT.

The V gene is TRBV21-1, the J gene TRBJ1-2. TRBV21-1 is noted as a pseudogene. There are 12 residues in the CDR3. CDR3: CASIEPLGGYTF. The DNA for the CDR3 is TGTGCCAGCATCGAGCCCTTGGGTGGCTACACCTTC.

The chain carries TRBV7-9 and TRBJ2-5, with D maybe TRBD2 (5 bases). CDR3 length: 13 residues. V was pared by 6 bases and J by 6 bases, with 14 bases between. Germline values: CDR1 SEHNR, CDR2 FQNEAQ (reference sequence). CDR3 bases: TGTGCCAGCAGTCGAGGAGAGGGTCAGACCCAGTACTTC. It specifies CASSRGEGQTQYF.

The chain employs TRBV7-6 and TRBJ2-5; TRBD2 aligns across 11 bases. The CDR3 runs 15 residues. The V gene end was trimmed by 5 bases and the J gene end by 8 bases; junction bases not matched to a gene: 10. CDR1 SGHVS and CDR2 FNYEAQ come from the germline V gene. CDR3 DNA: TGTGCCAGCAGCGGAGGGACTAGCGGTACCCTCACCCAGTACTTC. Translated: CASSGGTSGTLTQYF.

The V and J genes are TRBV20-1 and TRBJ1-1; D is possibly TRBD1 (5 bases). Trimming took 7 bases from V and 1 from J, leaving 7 bases between them. The CDR3 sequence is 11 residues long. Looked up from germline, CDR1 is DFQATT and CDR2 is SNEGSKA (reference sequence). The CDR3 protein is CSGQSNTEAFF. As DNA, the CDR3 is TGCAGTGGACAGTCGAACACTGAAGCTTTCTTT.